This T cell receptor beta chain originates from a study of post-analysis software for immune sequencing data. Study-level information: Both relapsing-remitting and secondary progressive multiple sclerosis featured among the disease courses, as did progressive-relapsing multiple sclerosis.

V gave up 2 bases and J gave up 3 bases; unmatched junction bases: 6. Per the germline V gene, CDR1 is SGHAT and CDR2 is FQDESV (reference sequence). There are 15 residues in the CDR3. Study results and limitations: Under F measure analysis, samples from one preparation batch co-clustered strongly. Five TRBV segments, including TRBV5-6, TRBV5-1 and TRBV20-1, were more frequent in patients than controls. Multiple sclerosis was associated with a significant reduction in normalized Chao1 diversity relative to controls.

Every TCR beta cDNA library bore unique molecular identifiers. With about 0.95 to 10 million T cells as the source, 400,000 to 550,000 cDNA molecules resulted. TCRdb re-called the PCR reads with MiXCR, one entry per CDR3 protein. The sample holds roughly 540,000 distinct CDR3 sequences, under 40% seen once. Worth noting for this clonotype: Its antigen is currently unknown.

The chain employs TRBV11-1 and TRBJ2-5, with TRBD1 matching over 7 bases. The specimen sequenced was blood. The TCR sequence derives from a girl aged 2-17 years with multiple sclerosis. DNA of the CDR3: TGTGCCAGCAGCTTACTCCTTCAGGGGGAAGAGACCCAGTACTTC. Protein product: CASSLLLQGEETQYF.